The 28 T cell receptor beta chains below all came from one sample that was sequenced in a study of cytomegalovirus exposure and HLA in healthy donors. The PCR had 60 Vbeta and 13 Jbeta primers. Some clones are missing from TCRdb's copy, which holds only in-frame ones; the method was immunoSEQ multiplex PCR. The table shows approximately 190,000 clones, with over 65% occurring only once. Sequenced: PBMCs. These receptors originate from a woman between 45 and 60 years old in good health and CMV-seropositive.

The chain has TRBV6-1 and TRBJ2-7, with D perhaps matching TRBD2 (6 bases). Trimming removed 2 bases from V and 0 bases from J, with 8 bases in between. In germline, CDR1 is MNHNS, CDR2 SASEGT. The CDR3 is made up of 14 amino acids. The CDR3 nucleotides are TGTGCCAGCAGTGAACGGGGGATCTCCTACGAGCAGTACTTC. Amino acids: CASSERGISYEQYF.

The CDR3 loop reads CASRSMGGGLDEQYF. DNA of the CDR3: TGCGCCAGCAGGAGCATGGGCGGGGGTCTCGACGAGCAGTACTTC. The J gene is TRBJ2-7, the V gene TRBV5-1; 7 bases are a match to TRBD2. From germline, CDR1 is SGHRS and CDR2 YFSETQ. This CDR3 is 15 amino acids long. Germline trimming cut 5 bases from V and 5 bases from J; bases unmatched to any gene: 13.

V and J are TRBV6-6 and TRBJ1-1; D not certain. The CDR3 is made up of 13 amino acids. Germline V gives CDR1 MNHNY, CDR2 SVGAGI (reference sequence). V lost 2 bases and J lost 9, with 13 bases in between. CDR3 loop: CASSYREAGKAFF. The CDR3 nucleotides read TGTGCCAGCAGTTACAGGGAAGCGGGTAAAGCTTTCTTT.

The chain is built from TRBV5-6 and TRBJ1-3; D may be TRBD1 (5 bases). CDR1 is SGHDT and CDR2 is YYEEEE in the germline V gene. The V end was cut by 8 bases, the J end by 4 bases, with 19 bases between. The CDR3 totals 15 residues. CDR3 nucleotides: TGTGCCAGGGTACAGGACCCGACCTTGGGAAACACCATATATTTT. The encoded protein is CARVQDPTLGNTIYF. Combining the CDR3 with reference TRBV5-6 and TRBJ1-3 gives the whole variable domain DAGVTQSPTHLIKTRGQQVTLRCSPKSGHDTVSWYQQALGQGPQFIFQYYEEEERQRGNFPDRFSGHQFPNYSSELNVNALLLGDSALYLCARVQDPTLGNTIYFGEGSWLTVV.

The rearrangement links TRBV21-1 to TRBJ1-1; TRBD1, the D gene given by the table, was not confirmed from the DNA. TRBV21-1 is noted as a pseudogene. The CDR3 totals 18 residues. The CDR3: CASSTKVGQGVGNTEAFF. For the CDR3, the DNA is TGTGCCAGCAGCACCAAAGTTGGACAGGGGGTAGGGAACACTGAAGCTTTCTTT.

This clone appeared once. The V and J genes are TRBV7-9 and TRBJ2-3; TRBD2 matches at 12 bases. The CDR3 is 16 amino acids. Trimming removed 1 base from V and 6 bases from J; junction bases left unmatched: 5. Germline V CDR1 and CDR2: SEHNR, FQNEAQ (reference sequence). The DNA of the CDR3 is TGTGCCAGCAGCTTAGAGCTAGCGGGGGGGCGCGATACGCAGTATTTT. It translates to CASSLELAGGRDTQYF.

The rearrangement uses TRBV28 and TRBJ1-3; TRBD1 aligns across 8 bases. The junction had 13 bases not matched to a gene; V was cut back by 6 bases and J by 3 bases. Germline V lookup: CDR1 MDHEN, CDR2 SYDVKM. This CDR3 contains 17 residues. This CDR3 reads CASSTPGQGAFGNTIYF. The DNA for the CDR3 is TGTGCCAGCAGCACCCCGGGGCAGGGGGCATTTGGAAACACCATATATTTT.

Here the CDR3 reads CASSPWETGVGEQYF. CDR3 in DNA: TGTGCCAGCTCACCATGGGAGACAGGGGTTGGTGAGCAGTACTTC. This chain joins TRBV18 and TRBJ2-7; 8 bases are shared with TRBD1. This CDR3 spans 15 amino acids. V shed 2 bases, J shed 7 bases, and the junction held 10 bases outside the gene matches. The germline gives CDR1 KGHSH, CDR2 LQKENI.

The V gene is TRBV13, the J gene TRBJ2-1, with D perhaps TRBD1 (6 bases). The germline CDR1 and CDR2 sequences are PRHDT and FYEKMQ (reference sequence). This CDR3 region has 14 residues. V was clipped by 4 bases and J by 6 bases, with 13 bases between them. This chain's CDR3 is CASSSGTPGNEQFF. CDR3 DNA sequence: TGTGCCAGCAGCTCCGGGACACCTGGCAATGAGCAGTTCTTC.

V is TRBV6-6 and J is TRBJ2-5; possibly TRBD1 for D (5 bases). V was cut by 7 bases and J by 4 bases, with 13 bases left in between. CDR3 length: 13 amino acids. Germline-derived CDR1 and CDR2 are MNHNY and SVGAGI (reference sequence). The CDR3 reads CASTRQGPETQYF. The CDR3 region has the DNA TGTGCCAGCACTCGTCAGGGCCCAGAGACCCAGTACTTC.

The CDR3 reads CASSIEASGVQLAKNIQYF. The DNA of the CDR3 is TGTGCCAGTAGTATAGAAGCGAGCGGGGTGCAACTAGCCAAAAACATTCAGTACTTC. The chain uses TRBV19 and TRBJ2-4; TRBD2 aligns across 7 bases. The germline V gene encodes CDR1 LNHDA and CDR2 SQIVND (reference sequence). The CDR3 runs 19 residues. Trimming took 0 bases from V and 0 from J; bases not matched to a gene: 11.

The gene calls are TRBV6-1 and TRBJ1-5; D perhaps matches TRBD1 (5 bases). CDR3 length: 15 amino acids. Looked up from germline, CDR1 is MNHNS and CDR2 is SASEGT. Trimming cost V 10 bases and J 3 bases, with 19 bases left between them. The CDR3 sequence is CATLPSREANQPQHF. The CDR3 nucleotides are TGTGCCACGCTTCCCAGCAGGGAGGCCAATCAGCCCCAGCATTTT.

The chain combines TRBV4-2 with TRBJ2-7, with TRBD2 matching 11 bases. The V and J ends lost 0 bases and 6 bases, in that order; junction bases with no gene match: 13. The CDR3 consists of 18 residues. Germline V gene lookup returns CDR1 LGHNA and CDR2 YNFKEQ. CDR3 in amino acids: CASSQDGPLAGGWGEQYF. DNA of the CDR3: TGTGCCAGCAGCCAAGACGGACCGCTAGCGGGGGGTTGGGGCGAGCAGTACTTC.

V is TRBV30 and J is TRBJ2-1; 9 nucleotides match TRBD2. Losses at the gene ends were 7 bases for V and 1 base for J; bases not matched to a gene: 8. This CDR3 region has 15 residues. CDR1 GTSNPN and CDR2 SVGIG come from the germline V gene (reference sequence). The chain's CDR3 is CASSPRGGSYNEQFF. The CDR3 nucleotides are TGTGCCTCCTCCCCGCGGGGGGGGTCCTACAATGAGCAGTTCTTC.

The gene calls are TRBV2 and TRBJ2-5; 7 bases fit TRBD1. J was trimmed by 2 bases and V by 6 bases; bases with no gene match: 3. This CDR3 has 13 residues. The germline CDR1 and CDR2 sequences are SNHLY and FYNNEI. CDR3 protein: CASSSGQQETQYF. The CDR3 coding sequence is TGTGCCAGCAGCTCGGGACAGCAAGAGACCCAGTACTTC. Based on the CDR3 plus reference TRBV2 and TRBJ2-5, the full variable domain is EPEVTQTPSHQVTQMGQEVILRCVPISNHLYFYWYRQILGQKVEFLVSFYNNEISEKSEIFDDQFSVERPDGSNFTLKIRSTKLEDSAMYFCASSSGQQETQYFGPGTRLLVL.

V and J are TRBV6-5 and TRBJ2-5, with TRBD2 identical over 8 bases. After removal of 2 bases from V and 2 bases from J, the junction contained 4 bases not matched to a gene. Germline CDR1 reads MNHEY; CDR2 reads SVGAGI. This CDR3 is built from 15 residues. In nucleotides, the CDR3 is TGTGCCAGCAGTTACGTACAGCGGGGGCAAGAGACCCAGTACTTC. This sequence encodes CASSYVQRGQETQYF.

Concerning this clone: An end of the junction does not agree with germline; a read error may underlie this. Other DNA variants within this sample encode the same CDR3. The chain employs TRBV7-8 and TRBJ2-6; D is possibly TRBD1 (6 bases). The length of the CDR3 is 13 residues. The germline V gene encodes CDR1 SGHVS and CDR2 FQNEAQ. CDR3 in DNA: TGTGCCACACAGGGAGCTGGGGCCAACGTCCTAACTTTC. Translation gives CATQGAGANVLTF.

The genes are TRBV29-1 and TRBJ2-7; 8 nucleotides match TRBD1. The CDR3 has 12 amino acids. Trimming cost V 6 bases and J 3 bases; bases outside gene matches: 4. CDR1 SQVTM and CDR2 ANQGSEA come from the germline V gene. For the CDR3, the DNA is TGCAGCGTCGGACAGGGAGGCTACGAGCAGTACTTC. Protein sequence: CSVGQGGYEQYF.

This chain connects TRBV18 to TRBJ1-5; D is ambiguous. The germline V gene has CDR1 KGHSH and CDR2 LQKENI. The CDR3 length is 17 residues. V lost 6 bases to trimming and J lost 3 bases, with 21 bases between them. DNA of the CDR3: TGTGCCAGCTCCAACAGTCCCTTACTTCAACTCAATCAGCCCCAGCATTTT. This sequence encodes CASSNSPLLQLNQPQHF.

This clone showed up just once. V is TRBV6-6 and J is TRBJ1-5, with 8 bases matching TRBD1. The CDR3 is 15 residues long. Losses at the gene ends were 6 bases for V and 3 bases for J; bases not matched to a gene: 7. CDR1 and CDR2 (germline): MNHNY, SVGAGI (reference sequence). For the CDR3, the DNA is TGTGCCAGCAGCCGGCACAGGGGGGACAATCAGCCCCAGCATTTT. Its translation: CASSRHRGDNQPQHF.

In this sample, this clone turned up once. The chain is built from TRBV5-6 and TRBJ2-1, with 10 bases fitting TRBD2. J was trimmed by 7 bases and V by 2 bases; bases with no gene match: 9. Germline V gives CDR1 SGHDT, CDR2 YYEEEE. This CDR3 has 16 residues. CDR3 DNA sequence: TGTGCCAGCAGCTTACTAAGCGGGGGGGTTGTAAATGAGCAGTTCTTC. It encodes CASSLLSGGVVNEQFF.

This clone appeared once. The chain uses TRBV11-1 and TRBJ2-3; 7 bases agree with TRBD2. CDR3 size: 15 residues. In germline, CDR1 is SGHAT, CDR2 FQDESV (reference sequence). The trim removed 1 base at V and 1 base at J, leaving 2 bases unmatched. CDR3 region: CASSLGAGGTDTQYF. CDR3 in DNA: TGTGCCAGCAGCTTAGGTGCGGGGGGCACAGATACGCAGTATTTT.

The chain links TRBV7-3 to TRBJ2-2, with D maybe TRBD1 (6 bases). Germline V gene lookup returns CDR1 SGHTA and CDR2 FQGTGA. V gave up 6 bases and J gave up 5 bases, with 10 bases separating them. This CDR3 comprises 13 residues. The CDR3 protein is CASSLQGTGELFF. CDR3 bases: TGTGCCAGCAGTTTACAGGGTACCGGGGAGCTGTTTTTT.

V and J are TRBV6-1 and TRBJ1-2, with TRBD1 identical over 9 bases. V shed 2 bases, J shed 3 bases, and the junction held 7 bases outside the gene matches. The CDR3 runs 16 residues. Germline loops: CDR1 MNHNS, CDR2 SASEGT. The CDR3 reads CASSESGWTGDYGYTF. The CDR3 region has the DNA TGTGCCAGCAGTGAAAGCGGATGGACAGGGGACTATGGCTACACCTTC.

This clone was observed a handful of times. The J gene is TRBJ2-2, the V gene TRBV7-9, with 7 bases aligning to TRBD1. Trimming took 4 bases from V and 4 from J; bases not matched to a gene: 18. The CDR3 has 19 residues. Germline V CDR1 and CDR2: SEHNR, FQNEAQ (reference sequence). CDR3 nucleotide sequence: TGTGCCAGCAGCTCCCCTCCGGCTAGAACAGGGGACGGCACCGGGGAGCTGTTTTTT. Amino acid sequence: CASSSPPARTGDGTGELFF.

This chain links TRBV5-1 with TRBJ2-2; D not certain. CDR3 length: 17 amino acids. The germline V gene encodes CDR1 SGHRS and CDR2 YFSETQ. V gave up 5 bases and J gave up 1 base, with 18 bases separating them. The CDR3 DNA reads TGCGCCAGCAGGGCTGAAATACAAATGCTGAACACCGGGGAGCTGTTTTTT. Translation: CASRAEIQMLNTGELFF.

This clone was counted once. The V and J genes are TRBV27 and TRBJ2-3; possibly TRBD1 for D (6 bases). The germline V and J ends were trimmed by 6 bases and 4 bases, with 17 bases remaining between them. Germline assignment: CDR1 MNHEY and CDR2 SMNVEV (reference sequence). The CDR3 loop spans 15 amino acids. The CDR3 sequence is CASSEKGGDADTQYF. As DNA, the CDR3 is TGTGCCAGCAGCGAGAAAGGGGGTGACGCAGATACGCAGTATTTT.

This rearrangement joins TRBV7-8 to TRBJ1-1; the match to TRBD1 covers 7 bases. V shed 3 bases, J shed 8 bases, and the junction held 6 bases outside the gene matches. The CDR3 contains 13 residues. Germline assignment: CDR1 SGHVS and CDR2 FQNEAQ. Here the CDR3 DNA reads TGTGCCAGCAGCTTGGACGAGACAGGGGAAGCTTTCTTT. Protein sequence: CASSLDETGEAFF.